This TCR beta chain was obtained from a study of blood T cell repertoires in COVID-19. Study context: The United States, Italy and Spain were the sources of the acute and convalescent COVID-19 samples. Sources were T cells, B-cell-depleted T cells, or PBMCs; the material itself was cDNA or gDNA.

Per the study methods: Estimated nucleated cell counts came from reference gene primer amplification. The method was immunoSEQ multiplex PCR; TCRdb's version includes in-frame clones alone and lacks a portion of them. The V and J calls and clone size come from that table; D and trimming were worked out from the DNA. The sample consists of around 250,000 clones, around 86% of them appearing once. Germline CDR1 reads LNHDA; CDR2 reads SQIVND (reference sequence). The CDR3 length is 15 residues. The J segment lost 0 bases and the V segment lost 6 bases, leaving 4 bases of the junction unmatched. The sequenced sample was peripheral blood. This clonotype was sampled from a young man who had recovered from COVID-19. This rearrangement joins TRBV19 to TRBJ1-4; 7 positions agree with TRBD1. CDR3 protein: CASRDRVATNEKLFF. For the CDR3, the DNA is TGTGCCAGTAGAGACAGGGTTGCAACTAATGAAAAACTGTTTTTT.